The rows below give T cell receptor beta chains drawn from one sample of a study of cytomegalovirus exposure and HLA in healthy donors. The assay was immunoSEQ multiplex PCR, and TCRdb's table has in-frame clones only and misses some. This sample has 100,000 to 120,000 clones, with roughly 70% found just once. Sequenced sample: PBMCs. The source of these receptors is a young man in good health and CMV-seropositive. Each CDR3 is given with its conserved first and last residue. The order of the fields is CDR3 protein, CDR3 DNA, V gene, J gene, clone size, D gene. A D gene is named only where the DNA matches it firmly. Size is omitted from some rows. Given values are once, few, many or a class for expanded clones.

CDR3aa: CASSLGQGVPYNEQFF
CDR3nt: TGTGCCAGCAGCTTAGGACAGGGGGTGCCCTACAATGAGCAGTTCTTC
v_gene: TRBV7-9
j_gene: TRBJ2-1
abundance: NA
d_gene: TRBD1

CDR3aa: CATRSIRASYNEQFF
CDR3nt: TGTGCCACCAGGTCGATTCGAGCTTCCTACAATGAGCAGTTCTTC
v_gene: TRBV6-1
j_gene: TRBJ2-1
abundance: NA
d_gene: NA

CDR3aa: CASSDSAGSRNEQFF
CDR3nt: TGTGCCAGCAGTGACTCAGCAGGGTCCCGCAATGAGCAGTTCTTC
v_gene: TRBV6-4
j_gene: TRBJ2-1
abundance: NA
d_gene: NA

CDR3aa: CASSQDRSGGRIRETQYF
CDR3nt: TGCGCCAGCAGCCAAGATCGGAGCGGGGGGCGCATTAGGGAGACCCAGTACTTC
v_gene: TRBV4-1
j_gene: TRBJ2-5
abundance: NA
d_gene: TRBD2

CDR3aa: CASSDGRGSYEQYF
CDR3nt: TGCGCCAGCAGTGATGGTCGGGGTAGCTACGAGCAGTACTTC
v_gene: TRBV10-2
j_gene: TRBJ2-7
abundance: NA
d_gene: NA

CDR3aa: CASSRTGDNSPLHF
CDR3nt: TGTGCCAGCAGCCGAACAGGGGATAATTCACCCCTCCACTTT
v_gene: TRBV4-2
j_gene: TRBJ1-6
abundance: NA
d_gene: TRBD1

CDR3aa: CAWGGDSFAYGYTF
CDR3nt: TGTGCCTGGGGTGGGGACAGCTTCGCCTATGGCTACACCTTC
v_gene: TRBV30
j_gene: TRBJ1-2
abundance: NA
d_gene: TRBD1

CDR3aa: CASTMTGNQPQHF
CDR3nt: TGTGCCAGTACCATGACTGGCAATCAGCCCCAGCATTTT
v_gene: TRBV6-1
j_gene: TRBJ1-5
abundance: few
d_gene: NA

CDR3aa: CASSFTGVTNQPQHF
CDR3nt: TGTGCCAGCAGTTTTACAGGGGTTACCAATCAGCCCCAGCATTTT
v_gene: TRBV28
j_gene: TRBJ1-5
abundance: NA
d_gene: TRBD1

CDR3aa: CASSYSPDRKFSPLHF
CDR3nt: TGTGCCAGCAGTTACTCTCCTGACAGGAAATTTTCACCCCTCCACTTT
v_gene: TRBV6-5
j_gene: TRBJ1-6
abundance: NA
d_gene: NA

CDR3aa: CATSQVDNSPLHF
CDR3nt: TGTGCCACCAGCCAGGTTGATAATTCACCCCTCCACTTT
v_gene: TRBV15
j_gene: TRBJ1-6
abundance: NA
d_gene: NA

CDR3aa: CASTAGTGDPTYGYTF
CDR3nt: TGTGCCAGCACAGCCGGGACAGGGGACCCTACCTATGGCTACACCTTC
v_gene: TRBV5-6
j_gene: TRBJ1-2
abundance: NA
d_gene: TRBD1

CDR3aa: CASSSDRATYNEQFF
CDR3nt: TGTGCCAGCAGCTCGGACAGGGCCACCTACAATGAGCAGTTCTTC
v_gene: TRBV5-4
j_gene: TRBJ2-1
abundance: NA
d_gene: TRBD1

CDR3aa: CASSLVTAGELFF
CDR3nt: TGTGCCAGCAGCTTAGTGACTGCCGGGGAGCTGTTTTTT
v_gene: TRBV11-2
j_gene: TRBJ2-2
abundance: NA
d_gene: NA

CDR3aa: CASSDASGGDYNEQFF
CDR3nt: TGTGCCAGCAGTGACGCGAGCGGGGGGGACTACAATGAGCAGTTCTTC
v_gene: TRBV6-4
j_gene: TRBJ2-1
abundance: NA
d_gene: TRBD2

CDR3aa: CASSQAADYKTFTDTQYF
CDR3nt: TGCGCCAGCAGCCAAGCCGCGGACTACAAGACGTTCACAGATACGCAGTATTTT
v_gene: TRBV4-1
j_gene: TRBJ2-3
abundance: NA
d_gene: NA

CDR3aa: CSVRGLALDTGELFF
CDR3nt: TGCAGCGTTCGCGGACTAGCCCTGGACACCGGGGAGCTGTTTTTT
v_gene: TRBV29-1
j_gene: TRBJ2-2
abundance: NA
d_gene: TRBD2